The T cell receptor (beta chain) described here comes from a study of T cell responses to AZD1222 COVID-19 vaccine. Study observations and caveats: Females outnumbered males among donors, who were mostly white British; clonal diversity was possibly underestimated.

Sequencing was performed with immunoSEQ multiplex PCR; in TCRdb, only in-frame clones are kept and a portion is missing. The sample has about 210,000 clones, approximately 92% seen once. Concerning this clone: Its antigen remains unknown.

Per the germline V gene, CDR1 is SGDLS and CDR2 is YYNGEE. Trimming left V 4 bases short and J 0 bases short, with 11 bases between. This CDR3 spans 15 amino acids. This TCR came from an adult in good health. The chain joins TRBV9 to TRBJ1-3, with D possibly being TRBD1 (6 bases). The sequences come from peripheral blood, collected on day 0 of AZD1222 vaccination. The CDR3 DNA follows: TGTGCCAGCAGCAGTACAGGGCTCTCTGGAAACACCATATATTTT. Translating it yields CASSSTGLSGNTIYF.